This T cell receptor beta chain was retrieved from a study of T cell clonality in common variable immunodeficiency. General study points: CVID subjects shared fewer TCRbeta clones than healthy controls did. Repertoire-complication correlations in CVID were limited by patient heterogeneity. CVID subjects showed higher TCRbeta clonality than healthy controls.

This clone was recorded many times. Its antigen is undetermined. The sequence runs out 3 residues before the end of the CDR3; the remainder is reconstructed from the germline J gene. V was trimmed by 2 bases and J by 5 bases, leaving 12 bases between them. This CDR3 region has 14 residues. Germline loops: CDR1 SEHNR, CDR2 FQNEAQ (reference sequence). Equal genomic DNA amounts from CVID and control samples were sequenced. Here immunoSEQ multiplex PCR was the method, and the copy in TCRdb shows in-frame clones only, minus some. Altogether around 60,000 clones were found in the sample, and no singletons occur.

Sequenced material: peripheral blood mononuclear cells. This rearrangement joins TRBV7-9 to TRBJ2-5, with unresolved D. This sequence was found in a person aged 18 to 70 in good health. The CDR3 loop is CASSLTSGGETQYF. CDR3 DNA (partial): TGTGCCAGCAGCTTAACGTCGGGTGGGGAGACC.